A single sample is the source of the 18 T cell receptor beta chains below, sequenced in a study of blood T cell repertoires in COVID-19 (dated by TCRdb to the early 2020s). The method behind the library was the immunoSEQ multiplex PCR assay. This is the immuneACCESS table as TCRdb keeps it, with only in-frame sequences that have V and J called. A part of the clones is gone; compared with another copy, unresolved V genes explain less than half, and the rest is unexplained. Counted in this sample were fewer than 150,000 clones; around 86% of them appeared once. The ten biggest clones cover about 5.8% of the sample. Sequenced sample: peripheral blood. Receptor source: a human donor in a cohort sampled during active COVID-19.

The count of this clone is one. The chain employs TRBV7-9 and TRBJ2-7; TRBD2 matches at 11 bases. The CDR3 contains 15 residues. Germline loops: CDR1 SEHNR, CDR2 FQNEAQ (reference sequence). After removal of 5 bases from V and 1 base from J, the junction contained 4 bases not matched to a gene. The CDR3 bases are TGTGCCAGCAGCGGGACTAGCGGCACGTCCTACGAGCAGTACTTC. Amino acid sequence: CASSGTSGTSYEQYF.

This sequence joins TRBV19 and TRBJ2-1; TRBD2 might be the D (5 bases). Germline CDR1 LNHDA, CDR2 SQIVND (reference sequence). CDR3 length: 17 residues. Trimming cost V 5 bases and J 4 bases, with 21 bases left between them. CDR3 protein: CASSPQMRVSLYNEQFF. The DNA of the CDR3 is TGTGCCAGTAGTCCTCAGATGCGGGTGTCCCTTTACAATGAGCAGTTCTTC.

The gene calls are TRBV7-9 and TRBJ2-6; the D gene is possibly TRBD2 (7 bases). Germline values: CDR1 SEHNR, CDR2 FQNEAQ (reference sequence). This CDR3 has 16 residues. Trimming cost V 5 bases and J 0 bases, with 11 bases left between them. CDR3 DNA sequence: TGTGCCAGCAGCCGGGGGGCCCTCTCTGGGGCCAACGTCCTGACTTTC. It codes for CASSRGALSGANVLTF. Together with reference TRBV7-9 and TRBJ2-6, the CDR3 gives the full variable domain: DTGVSQNPRHKITKRGQNVTFRCDPISEHNRLYWYRQTLGQGPEFLTYFQNEAQLEKSRLLSDRFSAERPKGSFSTLEIQRTEQGDSAMYLCASSRGALSGANVLTFGAGSRLTVL.

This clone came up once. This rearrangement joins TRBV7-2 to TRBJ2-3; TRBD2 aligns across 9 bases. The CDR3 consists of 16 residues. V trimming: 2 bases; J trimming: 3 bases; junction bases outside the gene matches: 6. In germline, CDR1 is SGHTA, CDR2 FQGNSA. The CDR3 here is CASSLMVSGSTDTQYF. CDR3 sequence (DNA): TGTGCCAGCAGCTTAATGGTTAGCGGGAGTACAGATACGCAGTATTTT.

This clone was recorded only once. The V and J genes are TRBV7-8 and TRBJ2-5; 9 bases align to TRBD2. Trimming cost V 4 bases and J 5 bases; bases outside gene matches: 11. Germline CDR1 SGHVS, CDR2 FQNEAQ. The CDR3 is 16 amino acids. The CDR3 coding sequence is TGTGCCAGCAGCTCAGGAATTAGCGGGAGTTGGGAGACCCAGTACTTC. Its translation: CASSSGISGSWETQYF.

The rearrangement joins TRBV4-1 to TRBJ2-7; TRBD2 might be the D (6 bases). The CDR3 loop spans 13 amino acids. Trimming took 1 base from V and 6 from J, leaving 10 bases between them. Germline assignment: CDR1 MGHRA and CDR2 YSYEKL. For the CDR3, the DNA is TGCGCCAGCAGCCAAGTCGGGGGTTTCGAGCAGTACTTC. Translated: CASSQVGGFEQYF.

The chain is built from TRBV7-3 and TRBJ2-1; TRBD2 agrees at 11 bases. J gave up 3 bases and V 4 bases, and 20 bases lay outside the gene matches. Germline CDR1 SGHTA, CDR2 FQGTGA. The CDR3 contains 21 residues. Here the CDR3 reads CASSSSRVGTSGGENYNEQFF. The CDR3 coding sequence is TGTGCCAGCAGCTCATCTCGGGTCGGGACTAGCGGAGGCGAAAACTACAATGAGCAGTTCTTC.

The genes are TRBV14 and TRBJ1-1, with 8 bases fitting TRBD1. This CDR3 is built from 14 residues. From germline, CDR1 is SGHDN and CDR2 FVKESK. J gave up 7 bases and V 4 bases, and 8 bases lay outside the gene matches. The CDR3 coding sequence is TGTGCCAGCAGCCCTAATTCCGGGACAGGTGAAGCTTTCTTT. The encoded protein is CASSPNSGTGEAFF. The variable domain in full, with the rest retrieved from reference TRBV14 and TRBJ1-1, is EAGVTQFPSHSVIEKGQTVTLRCDPISGHDNLYWYRRVMGKEIKFLLHFVKESKQDESGMPNNRFLAERTGGTYSTLKVQPAELEDSGVYFCASSPNSGTGEAFFGQGTRLTVV.

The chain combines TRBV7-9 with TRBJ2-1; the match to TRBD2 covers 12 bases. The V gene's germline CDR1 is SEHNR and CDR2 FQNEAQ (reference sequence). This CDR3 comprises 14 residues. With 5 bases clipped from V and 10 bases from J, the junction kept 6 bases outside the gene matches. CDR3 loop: CASSPRTSGKEQFF. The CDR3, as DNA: TGTGCCAGCAGCCCACGGACTAGCGGGAAAGAGCAGTTCTTC.

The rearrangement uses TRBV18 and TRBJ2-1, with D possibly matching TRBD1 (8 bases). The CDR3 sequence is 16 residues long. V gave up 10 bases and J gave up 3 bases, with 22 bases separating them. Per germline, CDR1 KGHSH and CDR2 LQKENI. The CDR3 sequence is CATTLTQGGDYNEQFF. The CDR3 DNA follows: TGTGCCACCACACTTACACAGGGGGGGGACTACAATGAGCAGTTCTTC.

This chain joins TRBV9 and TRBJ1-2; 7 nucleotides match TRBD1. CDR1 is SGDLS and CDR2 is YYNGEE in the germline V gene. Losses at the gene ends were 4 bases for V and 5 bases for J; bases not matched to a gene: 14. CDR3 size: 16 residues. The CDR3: CASSLLGGGGEYGYTF. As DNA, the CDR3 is TGTGCCAGCAGCCTCCTCGGTGGAGGGGGCGAATATGGCTACACCTTC. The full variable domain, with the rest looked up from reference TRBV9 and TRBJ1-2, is DSGVTQTPKHLITATGQRVTLRCSPRSGDLSVYWYQQSLDQGLQFLIQYYNGEERAKGNILERFSAQQFPDLHSELNLSSLELGDSALYFCASSLLGGGGEYGYTFGSGTRLTVV.

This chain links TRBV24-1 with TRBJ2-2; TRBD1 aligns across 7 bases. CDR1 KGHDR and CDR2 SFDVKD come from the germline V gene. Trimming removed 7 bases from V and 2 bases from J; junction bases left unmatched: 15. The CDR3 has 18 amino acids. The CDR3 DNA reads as TGTGCCACCAGATCCGGGACAGAACCCTCCAAAAACACCGGGGAGCTGTTTTTT. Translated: CATRSGTEPSKNTGELFF.

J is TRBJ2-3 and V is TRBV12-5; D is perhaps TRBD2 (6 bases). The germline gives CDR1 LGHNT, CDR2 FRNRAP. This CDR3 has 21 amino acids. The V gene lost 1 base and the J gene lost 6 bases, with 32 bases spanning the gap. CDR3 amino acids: CASGLAYRFSGQGAGWDTQYF. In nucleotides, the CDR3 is TGTGCTAGTGGTTTGGCCTACCGCTTTAGCGGTCAAGGTGCGGGGTGGGATACGCAGTATTTT.

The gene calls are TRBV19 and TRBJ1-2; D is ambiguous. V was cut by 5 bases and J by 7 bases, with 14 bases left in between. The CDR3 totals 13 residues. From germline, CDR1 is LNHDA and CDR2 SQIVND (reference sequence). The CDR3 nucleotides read TGTGCCAGTAGTGCGTGGGTTTGGAGTGGCTACACCTTC. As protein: CASSAWVWSGYTF.

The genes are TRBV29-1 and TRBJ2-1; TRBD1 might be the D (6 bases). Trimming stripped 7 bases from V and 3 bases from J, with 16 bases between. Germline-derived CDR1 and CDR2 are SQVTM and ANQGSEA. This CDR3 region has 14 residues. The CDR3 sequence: CSADRDIGYNEQFF. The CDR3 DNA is TGCAGCGCCGACCGGGACATTGGCTACAATGAGCAGTTCTTC.

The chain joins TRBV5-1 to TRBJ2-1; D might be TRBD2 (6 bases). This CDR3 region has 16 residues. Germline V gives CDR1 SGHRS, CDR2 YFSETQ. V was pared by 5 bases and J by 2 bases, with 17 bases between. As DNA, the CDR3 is TGCGCCAGCAGTGTTTTAGGGCGGGGAGCCTACAATGAGCAGTTCTTC. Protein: CASSVLGRGAYNEQFF.

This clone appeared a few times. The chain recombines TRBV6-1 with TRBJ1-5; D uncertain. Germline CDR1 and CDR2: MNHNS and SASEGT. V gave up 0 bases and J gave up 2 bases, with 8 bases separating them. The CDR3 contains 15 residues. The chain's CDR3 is CASSEARLGNQPQHF. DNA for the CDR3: TGTGCCAGCAGTGAAGCGCGATTGGGCAATCAGCCCCAGCATTTT.

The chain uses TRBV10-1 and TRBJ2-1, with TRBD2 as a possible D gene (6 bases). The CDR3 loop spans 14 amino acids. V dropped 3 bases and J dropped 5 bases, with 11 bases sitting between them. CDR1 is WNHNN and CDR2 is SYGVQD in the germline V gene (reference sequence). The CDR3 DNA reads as TGCGCCAGCAGTGAATCGGACTACCACAATGAGCAGTTCTTC. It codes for CASSESDYHNEQFF.